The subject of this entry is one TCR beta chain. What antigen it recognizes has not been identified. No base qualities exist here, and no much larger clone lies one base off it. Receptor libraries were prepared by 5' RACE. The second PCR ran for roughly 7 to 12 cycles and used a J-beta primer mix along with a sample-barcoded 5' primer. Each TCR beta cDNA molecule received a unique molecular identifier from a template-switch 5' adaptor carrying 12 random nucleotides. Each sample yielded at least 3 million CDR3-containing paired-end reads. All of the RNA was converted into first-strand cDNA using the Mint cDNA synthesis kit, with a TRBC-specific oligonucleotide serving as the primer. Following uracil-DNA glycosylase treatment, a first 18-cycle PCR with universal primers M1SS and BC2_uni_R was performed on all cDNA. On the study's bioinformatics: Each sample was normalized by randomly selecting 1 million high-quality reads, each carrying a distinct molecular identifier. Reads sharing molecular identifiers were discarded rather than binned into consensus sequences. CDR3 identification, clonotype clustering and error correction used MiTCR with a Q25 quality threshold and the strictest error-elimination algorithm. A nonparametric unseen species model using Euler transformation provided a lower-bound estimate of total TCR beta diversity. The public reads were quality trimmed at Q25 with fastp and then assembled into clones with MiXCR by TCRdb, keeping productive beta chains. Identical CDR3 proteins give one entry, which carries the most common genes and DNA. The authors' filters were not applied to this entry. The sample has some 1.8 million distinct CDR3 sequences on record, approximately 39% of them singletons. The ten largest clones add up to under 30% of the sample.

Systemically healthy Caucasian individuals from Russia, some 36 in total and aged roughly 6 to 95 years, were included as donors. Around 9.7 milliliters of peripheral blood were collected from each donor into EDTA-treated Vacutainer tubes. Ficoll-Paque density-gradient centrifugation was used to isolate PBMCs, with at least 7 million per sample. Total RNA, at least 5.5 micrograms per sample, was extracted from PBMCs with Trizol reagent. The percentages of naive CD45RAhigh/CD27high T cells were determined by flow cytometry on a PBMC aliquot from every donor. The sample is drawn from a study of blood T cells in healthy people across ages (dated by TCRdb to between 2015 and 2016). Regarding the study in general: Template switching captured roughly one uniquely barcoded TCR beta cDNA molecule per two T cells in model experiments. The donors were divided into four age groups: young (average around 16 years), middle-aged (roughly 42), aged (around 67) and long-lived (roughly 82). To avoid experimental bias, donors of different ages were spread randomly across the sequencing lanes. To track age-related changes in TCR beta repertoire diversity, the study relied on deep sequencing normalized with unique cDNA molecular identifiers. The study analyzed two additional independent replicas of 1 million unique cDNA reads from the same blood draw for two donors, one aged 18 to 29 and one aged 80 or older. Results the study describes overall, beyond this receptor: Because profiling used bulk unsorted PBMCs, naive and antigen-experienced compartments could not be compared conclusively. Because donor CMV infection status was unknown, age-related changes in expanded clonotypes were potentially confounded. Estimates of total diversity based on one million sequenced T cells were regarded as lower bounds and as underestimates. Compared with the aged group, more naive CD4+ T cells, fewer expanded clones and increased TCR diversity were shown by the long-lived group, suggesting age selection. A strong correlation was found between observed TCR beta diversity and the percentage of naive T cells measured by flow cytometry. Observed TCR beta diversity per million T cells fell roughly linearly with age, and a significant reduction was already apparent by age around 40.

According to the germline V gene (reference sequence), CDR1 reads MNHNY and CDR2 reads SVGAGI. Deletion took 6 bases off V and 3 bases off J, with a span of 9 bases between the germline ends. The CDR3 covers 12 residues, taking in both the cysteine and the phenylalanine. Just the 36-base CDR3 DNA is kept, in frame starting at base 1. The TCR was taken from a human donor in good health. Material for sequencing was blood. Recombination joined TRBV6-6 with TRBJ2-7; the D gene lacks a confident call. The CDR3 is CASRYNSYEQYF. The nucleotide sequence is TGTGCCAGCAGATACAACAGCTACGAGCAGTACTTC.